This record concerns one T cell receptor (beta chain) sequence. Its cognate antigen is unknown. Deletions cut 0 bases from V and 6 bases from J, with 14 bases between. The CDR3 sequence is 15 residues long. CDR1 and CDR2 from the germline V gene are MNHEY and SVGAGI. CD8 memory was a combination of CD45RO+ cells and CCR7-negative CD45RA+ TemRA cells. The data originate from a study of shared clonotypes between healthy human individuals. Study context: Each donor's CD4 naive and CD4 memory cells filled three plates apiece, CD8 naive two, and CD8 memory one. Whole-study results and caveats: It was only blood that was sampled, and tissue repertoires likely differ. Lower generation probabilities were found for non-shared clonotypes than for those shared by all four donors.

Some clones are missing from TCRdb's copy, which holds only in-frame ones; the method was immunoSEQ multiplex PCR. The sample records more than 550,000 clones, roughly 87% being singletons. The clonotype was recovered from a man younger than 30 in good health. Some clones in this sample may be carry-over from other donors' samples. Source material: memory CD8+ T cells from PBMCs. The subset here: CD45RO+ cells pooled with CCR7-negative TemRA cells. The gene calls are TRBV6-5 and TRBJ1-2; D gene ambiguous. The DNA for the CDR3 is TGTGCCAGCAGTTACTCGTCGGTGGCCGCAAATGGCTACACCTTC. Its protein product is CASSYSSVAANGYTF.